These T cell receptor beta chains were read from a single sample in a study of human T cells and chemical hapten exposure. MiXCR, applied by TCRdb to the RACE reads, yields one record per CDR3 protein. The top ten hold 7% to 10% of the sample, which has more than 300,000 distinct CDR3 sequences, 5% to 6.5% seen once. The source was whole blood, collected in connection with sensitization to the hapten diphenylcyclopropenone (DPC). Source of these receptors: a woman between 18 and 30 years old with alopecia areata. Some clones in this sample may be carry-over from other donors' samples. Both conserved end residues are part of each CDR3. D genes are given only for firm matches. Only some rows state a clone size, as once, few, many or a class for expanded clones.

>TRBJ1-4|.|15|.|TRBV7-9
CASSLMGTGAEKLFF
TGTGCCAGCAGCTTAATGGGTACAGGCGCCGAAAAACTGTTTTTT
>TRBJ2-3|TRBD2|15|many|TRBV6-4
CASSDTLAGADTQYF
TGTGCCAGCAGTGACACCCTAGCGGGGGCAGATACGCAGTATTTT
>TRBJ1-4|.|14|few|TRBV11-2
CATGALGYNEKLFF
TGTGCTACGGGGGCCCTCGGGTATAATGAAAAACTGTTTTTT
>TRBJ2-1|.|13|few|TRBV5-1
CASSFGVSNEQFF
TGCGCCAGCAGCTTTGGGGTCAGCAATGAGCAGTTCTTC
>TRBJ2-7|TRBD1|15|.|TRBV6-5
CANSSPGQGEDEQYF
TGTGCCAACAGTTCCCCGGGACAGGGAGAAGACGAGCAGTACTTC
>TRBJ2-7|.|14|.|TRBV28
CASSLLGQTYEQYF
TGTGCCAGCAGTCTCCTCGGACAGACCTACGAGCAGTACTTC
>TRBJ1-1|.|13|.|TRBV25-1
CASSDPLNTEAFF
TGTGCCAGCAGTGACCCACTGAACACTGAAGCTTTCTTT
>TRBJ1-6|.|16|few|TRBV4-2
CASSQVMGTENSPLHF
TGTGCCAGCAGCCAAGTTATGGGGACCGAGAATTCACCCCTCCACTTT
>TRBJ2-7|TRBD1|16|many|TRBV28
CASSFSGTGSHYEQYF
TGTGCCAGCAGTTTCTCCGGGACAGGGTCCCACTACGAGCAGTACTTC
>TRBJ2-3|.|14|many|TRBV12-3/TRBV12-4
CASSGSVITDTQYF
TGTGCCAGCAGTGGGTCAGTAATTACAGATACGCAGTATTTT
>TRBJ1-5|.|15|once|TRBV7-2
CASSQDKTVNQPQHF
TGTGCCAGCAGCCAAGACAAGACAGTAAATCAGCCCCAGCATTTT
>TRBJ2-7|.|14|.|TRBV3-1
CASSQELGRPEQYF
TGTGCCAGCAGCCAAGAGCTGGGGAGGCCCGAGCAGTACTTC
>TRBJ1-6|.|14|few|TRBV12-3/TRBV12-4
CASSLRQDNSPLHF
TGTGCCAGCAGTTTACGACAGGATAATTCACCCCTCCACTTT
>TRBJ2-1|.|17|.|TRBV20-1
CSARAAGGHGYYNEQFF
TGCAGTGCTAGAGCTGCCGGCGGTCATGGGTACTACAATGAGCAGTTCTTC
>TRBJ2-3|.|12|.|TRBV6-2/TRBV6-3
CATSRSTDTQYF
TGTGCCACCTCCCGGAGCACAGATACGCAGTATTTT
>TRBJ2-1|.|14|.|TRBV5-6
CASSLAEDYNEQFF
TGTGCCAGCAGCTTGGCCGAGGATTACAATGAGCAGTTCTTC
>TRBJ1-5|.|14|few|TRBV12-3/TRBV12-4
CASSLSTGQQPQHF
TGTGCCAGCAGTTTATCGACCGGCCAGCAGCCCCAGCATTTT
>TRBJ2-5|.|15|few|TRBV20-1
CSARVKPEYQETQYF
TGCAGTGCTAGAGTGAAGCCAGAATATCAAGAGACCCAGTACTTC
>TRBJ2-2|.|13|few|TRBV7-2
CASSLGGYGELFF
TGTGCCAGCAGCTTAGGGGGATACGGGGAGCTGTTTTTT
>TRBJ1-4|.|13|.|TRBV5-1
CASSLRARWKLFF
TGCGCCAGCAGCTTGAGGGCCCGTTGGAAACTGTTTTTT
>TRBJ2-1|TRBD2|14|.|TRBV12-3/TRBV12-4
CASSRAGTSSEQFF
TGTGCCAGCAGCCGAGCCGGGACTAGCAGTGAGCAGTTCTTC
>TRBJ2-5|.|14|many|TRBV3-1
CASSQERSDPTQYF
TGTGCCAGCAGCCAAGAAAGGTCGGACCCGACCCAGTACTTC
>TRBJ1-1|.|15|.|TRBV6-5
CASSSGLQGNTEAFF
TGTGCCAGCAGTTCCGGATTGCAGGGGAACACTGAAGCTTTCTTT
>TRBJ1-5|.|11|few|TRBV6-2/TRBV6-3
CASSQTDALHF
TGTGCCAGCAGTCAGACGGATGCACTGCATTTT